This TCR beta chain was recorded in a study of technical replicates of blood from four donors. The CDR3 has 14 residues. V dropped 0 bases and J dropped 7 bases, with 9 bases sitting between them. The germline CDR1 and CDR2 sequences are MGHDK and SYGVNS. The protocol was immunoSEQ multiplex PCR, while the TCRdb copy is restricted to in-frame clones and leaves out a portion. The sample lists roughly 40,000 clones, over 95% occurring once. The chain couples TRBV25-1 to TRBJ2-2; no clear D gene. Sequencing was performed on T cells isolated from PBMCs. This receptor was taken from a human donor in good health. The DNA of the CDR3 is TGTGCCAGCAGTGAATACGAGAGAGACGGGGAGCTGTTTTTT. Its translation is CASSEYERDGELFF.